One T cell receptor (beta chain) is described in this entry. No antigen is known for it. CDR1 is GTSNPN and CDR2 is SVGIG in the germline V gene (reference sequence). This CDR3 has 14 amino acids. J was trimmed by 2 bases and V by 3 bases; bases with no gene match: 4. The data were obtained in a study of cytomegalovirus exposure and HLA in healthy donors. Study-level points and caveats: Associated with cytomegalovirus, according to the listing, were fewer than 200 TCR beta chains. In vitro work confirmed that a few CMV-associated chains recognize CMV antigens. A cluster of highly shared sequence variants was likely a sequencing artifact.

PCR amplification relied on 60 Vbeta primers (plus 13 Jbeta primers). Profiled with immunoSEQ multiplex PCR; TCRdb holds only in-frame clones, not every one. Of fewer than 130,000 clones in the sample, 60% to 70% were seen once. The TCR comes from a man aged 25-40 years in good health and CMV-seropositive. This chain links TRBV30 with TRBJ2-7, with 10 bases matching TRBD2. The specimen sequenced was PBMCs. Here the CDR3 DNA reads TGTGCCTGGAGCCGACTAGCGGGTCCCTACGAGCAGTACTTC. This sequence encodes CAWSRLAGPYEQYF.